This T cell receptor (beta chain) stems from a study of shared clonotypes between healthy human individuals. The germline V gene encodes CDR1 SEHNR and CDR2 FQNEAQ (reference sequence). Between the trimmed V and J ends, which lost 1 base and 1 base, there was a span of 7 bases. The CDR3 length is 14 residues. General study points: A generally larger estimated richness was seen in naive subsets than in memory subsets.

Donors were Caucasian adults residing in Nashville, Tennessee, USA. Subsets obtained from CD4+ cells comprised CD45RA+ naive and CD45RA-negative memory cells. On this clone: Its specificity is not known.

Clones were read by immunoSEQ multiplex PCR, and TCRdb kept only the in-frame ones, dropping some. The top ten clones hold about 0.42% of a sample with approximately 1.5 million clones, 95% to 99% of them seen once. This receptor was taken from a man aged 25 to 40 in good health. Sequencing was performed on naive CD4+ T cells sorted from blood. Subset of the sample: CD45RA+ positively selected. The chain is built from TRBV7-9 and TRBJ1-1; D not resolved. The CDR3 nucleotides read TGTGCCAGCAGCTTAGACGTAAAGAACACTGAAGCTTTCTTT. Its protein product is CASSLDVKNTEAFF. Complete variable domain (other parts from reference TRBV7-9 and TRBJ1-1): DTGVSQNPRHKITKRGQNVTFRCDPISEHNRLYWYRQTLGQGPEFLTYFQNEAQLEKSRLLSDRFSAERPKGSFSTLEIQRTEQGDSAMYLCASSLDVKNTEAFFGQGTRLTVV.